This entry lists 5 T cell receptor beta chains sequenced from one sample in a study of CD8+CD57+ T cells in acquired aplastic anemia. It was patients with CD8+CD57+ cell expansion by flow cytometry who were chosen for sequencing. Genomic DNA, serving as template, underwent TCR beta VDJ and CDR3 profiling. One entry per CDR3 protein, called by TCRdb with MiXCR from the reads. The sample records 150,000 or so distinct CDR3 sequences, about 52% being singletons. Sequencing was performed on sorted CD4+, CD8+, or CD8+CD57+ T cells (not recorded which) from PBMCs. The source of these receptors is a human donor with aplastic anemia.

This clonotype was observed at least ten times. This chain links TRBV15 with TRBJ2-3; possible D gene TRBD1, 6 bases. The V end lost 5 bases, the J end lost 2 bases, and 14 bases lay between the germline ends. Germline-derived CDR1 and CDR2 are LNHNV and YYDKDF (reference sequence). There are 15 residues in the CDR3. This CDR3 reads CATSPRTADTDTQYF. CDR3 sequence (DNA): TGTGCCACCAGCCCCCGGACAGCGGACACAGATACGCAGTATTTT.

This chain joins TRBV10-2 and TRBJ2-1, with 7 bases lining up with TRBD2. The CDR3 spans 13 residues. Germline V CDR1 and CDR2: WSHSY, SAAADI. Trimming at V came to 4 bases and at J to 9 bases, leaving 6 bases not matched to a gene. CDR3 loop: CASSVRSGAEQFF. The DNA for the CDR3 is TGCGCCAGCAGTGTGAGGAGCGGGGCTGAGCAGTTCTTC.

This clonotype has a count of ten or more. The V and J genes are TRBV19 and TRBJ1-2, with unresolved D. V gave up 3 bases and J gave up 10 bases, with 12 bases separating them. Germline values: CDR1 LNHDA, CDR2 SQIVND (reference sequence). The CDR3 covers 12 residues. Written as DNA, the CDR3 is TGTGCCAGTAGTATCCCCGGCAAGAACTACACCTTC. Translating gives CASSIPGKNYTF.

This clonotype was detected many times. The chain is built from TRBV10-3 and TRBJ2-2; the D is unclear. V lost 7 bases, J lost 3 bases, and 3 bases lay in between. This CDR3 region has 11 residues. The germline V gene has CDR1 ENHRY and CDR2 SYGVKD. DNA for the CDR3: TGTGCCATCATGGACACCGGGGAGCTGTTTTTT. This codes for CAIMDTGELFF.

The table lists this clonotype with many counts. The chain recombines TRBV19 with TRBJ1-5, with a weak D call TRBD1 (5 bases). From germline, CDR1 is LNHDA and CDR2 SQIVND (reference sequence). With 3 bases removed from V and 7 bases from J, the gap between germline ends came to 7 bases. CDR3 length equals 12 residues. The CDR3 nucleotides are TGTGCCAGTAGTATCGGGGGGCAGCCCCAGCATTTT. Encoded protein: CASSIGGQPQHF.